A selection of T cell receptor beta chains follows, all from one sample in a study of brain T cells in children with intractable seizures. Data came from immunoSEQ multiplex PCR; TCRdb stores just in-frame clones and leaves some out. Here the sample spans 340,000 or so clones, roughly 92% being singletons. This sample comprised peripheral blood, obtained 4 to 5 months after surgery. The receptors were gathered from a boy under two years old with tuberous sclerosis and intractable seizures. Both conserved end residues are part of each CDR3. Each record gives: D gene, J gene, V gene, clone size, CDR3 DNA, CDR3 protein. D genes are given only for firm matches. Expanded clones get a size class; other rows say once, few or many, or leave the size out.

>TRBD2|TRBJ2-3|TRBV7-2|NA
TGTGCCAGCAGCTTAAAAACGAGCGGGGGGGCTAGCACAGATACGCAGTATTTT
CASSLKTSGGASTDTQYF
>NA|TRBJ1-2|TRBV27|NA
TGTGCCAGCAGTTTATCAGACACTAACTATGGCTACACCTTC
CASSLSDTNYGYTF
>NA|TRBJ2-1|TRBV9|NA
TGTGCCAGCAGCCCCCGGACTACCTACAATGAGCAGTTCTTC
CASSPRTTYNEQFF
>NA|TRBJ1-2|TRBV10-3|NA
TGTGCCATCAATTTACAGGGCGGTCAGAACTATGGCTACACCTTC
CAINLQGGQNYGYTF
>TRBD1|TRBJ1-6|TRBV3-1/TRBV3-2|NA
TGTGCCAGCAGCCGGGGACAGGATAATTCACCCCTCCACTTT
CASSRGQDNSPLHF
>TRBD1|TRBJ1-2|TRBV7-2|once
TGTGCCAGCAGCCGGGACAGGGTACGGCGAACCTATGGCTACACCTTC
CASSRDRVRRTYGYTF
>TRBD2|TRBJ2-5|TRBV7-9|once
TGTGCCAGCAGCTTAGGGACTAGCGGGAGTTTCAGTCCAGAGACCCAGTACTTC
CASSLGTSGSFSPETQYF
>NA|TRBJ2-7|TRBV5-1|few
TGCGCCAGCAGCTTGGCCGGTCACGAGCAGTACTTC
CASSLAGHEQYF
>NA|TRBJ2-3|TRBV9|NA
TGTGCCAGCAGCCCCGGACCAAACACAGATACGCAGTATTTT
CASSPGPNTDTQYF
>NA|TRBJ2-5|TRBV7-3|NA
TGTGCCAGCAGCTTAAGGGGTGGGGAAGAGACCCAGTACTTC
CASSLRGGEETQYF
>TRBD1|TRBJ2-7|TRBV19|NA
TGTGCCAGTAGTACTGGGACAGGGGGTTTTATAAGAGCTTGGAGTAACGAGCAGTACTTC
CASSTGTGGFIRAWSNEQYF
>NA|TRBJ2-7|TRBV20-1|NA
TGCAGTGCTAAAATACAGGAGGAGCAGTACTTC
CSAKIQEEQYF
>NA|TRBJ1-5|TRBV4-1|NA
TGCGCCAGCAGCCAAGACTCACAGGATCAGCCCCAGCATTTT
CASSQDSQDQPQHF
>TRBD2|TRBJ2-7|TRBV27|NA
TGTGCCAGCAGCCCGGGGGGCTACGAGCAGTACTTC
CASSPGGYEQYF
>TRBD2|TRBJ2-5|TRBV5-1|NA
TGCGCCAGCAGCCCCGGACTAGCGGGAGGAGTTGTGAGCGGAGAGACCCAGTACTTC
CASSPGLAGGVVSGETQYF
>TRBD2|TRBJ2-3|TRBV7-9|NA
TGTGCCAGCAGTTCTAAGCGGGAGGGCCCGGGAGATACGCAGTATTTT
CASSSKREGPGDTQYF
>NA|TRBJ1-2|TRBV5-4|once
TGTGCCAGCAGCTTGGGCAGGGGAAACTATGGCTACACCTTC
CASSLGRGNYGYTF
>NA|TRBJ1-6|TRBV30|NA
TGTGCCTGGAGTGTTAAGGGATTCTCCTATAATTCACCCCTCCACTTT
CAWSVKGFSYNSPLHF
>NA|TRBJ1-1|TRBV2|NA
TGTGCCAGCAGTGAACGGTCCCCCTGGGGGAACACTGAAGCTTTCTTT
CASSERSPWGNTEAFF
>NA|TRBJ2-1|TRBV30|NA
TGTGCCTGGAGTCCGCCTTACAATGAGCAGTTCTTC
CAWSPPYNEQFF
>NA|TRBJ1-1|TRBV7-8|NA
TGTGCCAGCAGCTTAATGGGCCGGAACACTGAAGCTTTCTTT
CASSLMGRNTEAFF
>NA|TRBJ2-3|TRBV5-1|NA
TGCGCCAGCAGCTTGGAAACAGATACGCAGTATTTT
CASSLETDTQYF